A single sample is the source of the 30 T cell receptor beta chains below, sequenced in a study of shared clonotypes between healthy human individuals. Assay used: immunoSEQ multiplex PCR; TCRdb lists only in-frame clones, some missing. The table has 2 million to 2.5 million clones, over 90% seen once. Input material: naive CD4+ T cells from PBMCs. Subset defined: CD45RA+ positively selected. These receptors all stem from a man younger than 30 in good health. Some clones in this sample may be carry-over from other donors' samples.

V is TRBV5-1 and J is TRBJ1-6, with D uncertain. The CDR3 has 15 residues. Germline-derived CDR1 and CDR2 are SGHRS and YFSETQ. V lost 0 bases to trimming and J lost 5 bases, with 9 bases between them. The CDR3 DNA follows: TGCGCCAGCAGCTTGGTTCCGCCGGATAATTCACCCCTCCACTTT. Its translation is CASSLVPPDNSPLHF.

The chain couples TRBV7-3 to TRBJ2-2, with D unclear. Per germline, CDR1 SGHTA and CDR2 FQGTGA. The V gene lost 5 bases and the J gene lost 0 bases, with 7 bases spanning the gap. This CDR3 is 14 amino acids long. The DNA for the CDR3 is TGTGCCAGCAGCCAGAGATCGAACACCGGGGAGCTGTTTTTT. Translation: CASSQRSNTGELFF. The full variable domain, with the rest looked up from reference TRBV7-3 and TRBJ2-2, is GAGVSQTPSNKVTEKGKYVELRCDPISGHTALYWYRQSLGQGPEFLIYFQGTGAADDSGLPNDRFFAVRPEGSVSTLKIQRTERGDSAVYLCASSQRSNTGELFFGEGSRLTVL.

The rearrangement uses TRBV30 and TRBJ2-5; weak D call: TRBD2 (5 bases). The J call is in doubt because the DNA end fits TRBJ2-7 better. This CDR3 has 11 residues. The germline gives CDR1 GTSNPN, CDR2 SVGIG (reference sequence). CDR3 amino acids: CAWGEEYEQYF. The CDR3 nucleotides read TGTGCTTGGGGAGAGGAGTACGAGCAGTACTTC.

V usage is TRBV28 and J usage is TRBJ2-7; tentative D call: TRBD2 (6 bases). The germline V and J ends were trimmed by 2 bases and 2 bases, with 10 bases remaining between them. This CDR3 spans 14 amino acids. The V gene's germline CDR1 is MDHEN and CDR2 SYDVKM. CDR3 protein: CASSLTSLTYEQYF. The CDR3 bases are TGTGCCAGCAGTTTAACTAGCCTTACCTACGAGCAGTACTTC.

The CDR3 sequence is CASSLSFFRTGQHEQYF. The CDR3 DNA sequence: TGTGCCAGCAGTTTATCGTTCTTTAGGACAGGGCAGCACGAGCAGTACTTC. This chain uses TRBV27 with TRBJ2-7, with TRBD1 matching 8 bases. The CDR3 sequence is 17 residues long. Per germline, CDR1 MNHEY and CDR2 SMNVEV (reference sequence). The J segment lost 5 bases and the V segment lost 0 bases, leaving 12 bases of the junction unmatched.

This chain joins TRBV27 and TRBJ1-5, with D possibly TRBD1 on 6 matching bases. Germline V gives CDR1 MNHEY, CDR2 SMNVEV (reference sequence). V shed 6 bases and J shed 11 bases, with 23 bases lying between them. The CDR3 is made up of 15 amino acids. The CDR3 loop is CASSLSPSGDTSQHF. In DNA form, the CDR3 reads TGTGCCAGCAGCCTCAGCCCGAGCGGGGACACGTCCCAGCATTTT.

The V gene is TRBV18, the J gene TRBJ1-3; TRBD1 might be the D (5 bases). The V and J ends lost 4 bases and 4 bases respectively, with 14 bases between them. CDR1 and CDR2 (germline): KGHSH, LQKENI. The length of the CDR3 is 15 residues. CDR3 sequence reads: CASSLGALGGNTIYF. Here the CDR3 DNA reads TGTGCCAGCTCACTCGGGGCCTTGGGCGGAAACACCATATATTTT.

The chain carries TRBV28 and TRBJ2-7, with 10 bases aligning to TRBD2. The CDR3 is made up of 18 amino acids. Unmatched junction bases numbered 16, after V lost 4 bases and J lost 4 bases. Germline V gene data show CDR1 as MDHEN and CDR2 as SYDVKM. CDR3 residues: CASSSPGGAGGPAYEQYF. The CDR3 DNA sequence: TGTGCCAGCAGTTCCCCCGGGGGAGCGGGAGGGCCGGCTTACGAGCAGTACTTC.

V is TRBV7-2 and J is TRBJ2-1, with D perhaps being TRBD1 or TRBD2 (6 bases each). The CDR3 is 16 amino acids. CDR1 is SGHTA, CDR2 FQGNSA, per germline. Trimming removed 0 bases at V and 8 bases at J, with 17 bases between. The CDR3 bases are TGTGCCAGCAGCTTAGCGGGGGGCGTGGTTGTCTATGAGCAGTTCTTC. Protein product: CASSLAGGVVVYEQFF.

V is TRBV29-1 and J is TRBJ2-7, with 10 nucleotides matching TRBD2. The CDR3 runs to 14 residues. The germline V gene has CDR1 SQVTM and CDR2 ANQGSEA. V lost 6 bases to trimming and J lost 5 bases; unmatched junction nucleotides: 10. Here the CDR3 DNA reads TGCAGCGTCAATCCTAGCGGGAGTTTCAACGAGCAGTACTTC. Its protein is CSVNPSGSFNEQYF.

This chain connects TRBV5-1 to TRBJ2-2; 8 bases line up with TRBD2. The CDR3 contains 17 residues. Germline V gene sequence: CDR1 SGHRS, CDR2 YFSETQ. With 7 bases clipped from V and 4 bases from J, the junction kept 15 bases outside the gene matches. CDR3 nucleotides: TGCGCCAGCCGCTGGGGGGCGGGAGGACTTTCCACCGGGGAGCTGTTTTTT. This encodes CASRWGAGGLSTGELFF.

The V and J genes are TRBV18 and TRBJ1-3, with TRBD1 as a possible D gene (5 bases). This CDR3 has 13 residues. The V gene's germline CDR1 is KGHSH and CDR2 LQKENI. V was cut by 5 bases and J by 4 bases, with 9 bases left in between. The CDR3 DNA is TGTGCCAGCTCATCGGGGGAAGGAAACACCATATATTTT. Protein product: CASSSGEGNTIYF.

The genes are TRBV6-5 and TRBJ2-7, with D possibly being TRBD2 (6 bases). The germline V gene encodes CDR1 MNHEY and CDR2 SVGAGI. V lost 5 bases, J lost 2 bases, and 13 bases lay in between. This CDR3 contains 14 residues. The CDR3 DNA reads TGTGCCAGCAGTCGGGACTTCGGGGCCTACGAGCAGTACTTC. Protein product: CASSRDFGAYEQYF.

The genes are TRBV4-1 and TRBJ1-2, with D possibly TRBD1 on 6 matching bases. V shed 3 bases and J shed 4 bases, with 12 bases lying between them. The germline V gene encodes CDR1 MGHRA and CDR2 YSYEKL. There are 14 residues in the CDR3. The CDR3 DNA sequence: TGCGCCAGCAGCCACCCCAGGGGCGGCTATGGCTACACCTTC. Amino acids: CASSHPRGGYGYTF.

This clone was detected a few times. The CDR3 DNA follows: TGTGCCAGCAGGGGGCGGGTCACTGAAGCTTTCTTT. Its translation is CASRGRVTEAFF. The chain links TRBV2 to TRBJ1-1; D may be TRBD1 (5 bases). The V end lost 6 bases, the J end lost 4 bases, and 9 bases lay between the germline ends. Looked up from germline, CDR1 is SNHLY and CDR2 is FYNNEI. This CDR3 contains 12 residues. The variable domain in full, completed from reference TRBV2 and TRBJ1-1, reads EPEVTQTPSHQVTQMGQEVILRCVPISNHLYFYWYRQILGQKVEFLVSFYNNEISEKSEIFDDQFSVERPDGSNFTLKIRSTKLEDSAMYFCASRGRVTEAFFGQGTRLTVV.

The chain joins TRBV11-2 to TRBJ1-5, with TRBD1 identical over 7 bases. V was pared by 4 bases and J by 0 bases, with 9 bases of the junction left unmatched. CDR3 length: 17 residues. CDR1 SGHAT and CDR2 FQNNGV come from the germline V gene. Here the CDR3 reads CASSSGDSLYSNQPQHF. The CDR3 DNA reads TGTGCCAGCAGCTCGGGGGACAGCTTATATAGCAATCAGCCCCAGCATTTT.

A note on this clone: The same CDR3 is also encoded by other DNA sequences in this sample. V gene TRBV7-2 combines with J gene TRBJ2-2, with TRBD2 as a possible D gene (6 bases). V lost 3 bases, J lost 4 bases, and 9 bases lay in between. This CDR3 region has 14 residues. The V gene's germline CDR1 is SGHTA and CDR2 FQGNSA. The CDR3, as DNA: TGTGCCAGCAGCTTCACCGGGGGCACCGGGGAGCTGTTTTTT. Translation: CASSFTGGTGELFF.

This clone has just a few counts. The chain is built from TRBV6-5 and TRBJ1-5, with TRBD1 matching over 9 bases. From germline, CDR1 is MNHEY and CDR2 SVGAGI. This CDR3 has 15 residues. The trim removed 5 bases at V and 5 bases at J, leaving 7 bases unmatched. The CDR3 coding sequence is TGTGCCAGCAGTCCAACAGGGGGCGGAGATCAGCCCCAGCATTTT. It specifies CASSPTGGGDQPQHF.

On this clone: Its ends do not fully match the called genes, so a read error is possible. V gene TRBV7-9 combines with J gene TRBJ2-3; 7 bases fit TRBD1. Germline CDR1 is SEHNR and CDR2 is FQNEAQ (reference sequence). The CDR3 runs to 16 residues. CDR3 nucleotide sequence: TGTGCCAGCAGCCCTTGGGACAGAGGTAGCACAAATACGCAGTATTTT. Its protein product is CASSPWDRGSTNTQYF.

CDR3 in amino acids: CASSLSYHGELFF. CDR3 bases: TGTGCCAGCAGTTTATCGTATCACGGGGAGCTGTTTTTT. V usage is TRBV27 and J usage is TRBJ2-2, with unresolved D. CDR1 MNHEY and CDR2 SMNVEV come from the germline V gene (reference sequence). The CDR3 runs 13 residues. The V and J ends lost 0 bases and 7 bases respectively, with 6 bases between them.

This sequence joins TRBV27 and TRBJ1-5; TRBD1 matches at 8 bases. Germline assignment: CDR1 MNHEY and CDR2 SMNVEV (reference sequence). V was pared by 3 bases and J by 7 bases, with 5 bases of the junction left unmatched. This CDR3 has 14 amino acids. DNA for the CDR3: TGTGCCAGCAGTTTCAGGGGGCAGGGCCAGCCCCAGCATTTT. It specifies CASSFRGQGQPQHF.

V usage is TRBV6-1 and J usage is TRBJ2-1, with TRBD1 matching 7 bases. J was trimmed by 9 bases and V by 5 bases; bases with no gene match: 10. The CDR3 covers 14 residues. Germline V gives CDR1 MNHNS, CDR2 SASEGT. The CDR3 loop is CASSRQQGRGEQFF. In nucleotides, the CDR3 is TGTGCCAGCAGTCGTCAACAGGGGCGAGGTGAGCAGTTCTTC.

CDR3 nucleotides: TGTGCCAGCAGCTTAGACAGGGGTAATCAGCCCCAGCATTTT. This gives the protein CASSLDRGNQPQHF. V gene TRBV7-9 combines with J gene TRBJ1-5, with TRBD1 identical over 7 bases. This CDR3 has 14 residues. The germline V gene encodes CDR1 SEHNR and CDR2 FQNEAQ (reference sequence). Losses at the gene ends were 1 base for V and 4 bases for J; bases not matched to a gene: 1.

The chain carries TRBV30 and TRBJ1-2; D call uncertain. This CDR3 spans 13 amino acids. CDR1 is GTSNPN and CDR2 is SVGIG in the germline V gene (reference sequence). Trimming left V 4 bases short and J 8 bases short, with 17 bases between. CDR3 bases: TGTGCCTGGATTCCACGGCAGTTGGGCGGCTACACCTTC. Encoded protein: CAWIPRQLGGYTF.

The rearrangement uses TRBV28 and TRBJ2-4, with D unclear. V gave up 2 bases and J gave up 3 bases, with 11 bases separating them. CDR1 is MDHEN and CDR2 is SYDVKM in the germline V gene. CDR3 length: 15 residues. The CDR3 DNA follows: TGTGCCAGCAGTTTACTCAGCGCCGGCAAAAACATTCAGTACTTC. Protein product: CASSLLSAGKNIQYF.

The CDR3 DNA is TGTGCCAGCAGTTTAGTCAGGGAAGGTCAGCCCCAGCATTTT. Translation: CASSLVREGQPQHF. The J gene is TRBJ1-5, the V gene TRBV27; a possible D gene is TRBD1 (5 bases). The germline V and J ends were trimmed by 2 bases and 6 bases, with 11 bases remaining between them. The CDR3 is 14 residues long. Germline CDR1 MNHEY, CDR2 SMNVEV (reference sequence).

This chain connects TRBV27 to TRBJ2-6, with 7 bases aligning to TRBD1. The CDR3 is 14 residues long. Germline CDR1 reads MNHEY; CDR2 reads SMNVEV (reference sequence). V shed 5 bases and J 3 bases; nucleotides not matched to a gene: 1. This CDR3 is CASSRGLGANVLTF. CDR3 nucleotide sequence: TGTGCCAGCAGTAGGGGGCTTGGGGCCAACGTCCTGACTTTC.

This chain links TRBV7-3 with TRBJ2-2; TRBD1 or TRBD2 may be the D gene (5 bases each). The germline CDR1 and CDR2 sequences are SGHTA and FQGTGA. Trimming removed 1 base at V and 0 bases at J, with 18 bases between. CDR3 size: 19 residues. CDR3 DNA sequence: TGTGCCAGCAGCTTAATCGGGGCCCGACTGTTCGCGAACACCGGGGAGCTGTTTTTT. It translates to CASSLIGARLFANTGELFF.

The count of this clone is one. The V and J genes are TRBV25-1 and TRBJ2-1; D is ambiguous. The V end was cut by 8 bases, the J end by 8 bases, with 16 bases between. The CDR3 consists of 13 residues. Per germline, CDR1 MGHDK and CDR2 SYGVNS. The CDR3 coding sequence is TGTGCCAGCTCCTCCCCCCCCCGGGATGAGCAGTTCTTC. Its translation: CASSSPPRDEQFF.

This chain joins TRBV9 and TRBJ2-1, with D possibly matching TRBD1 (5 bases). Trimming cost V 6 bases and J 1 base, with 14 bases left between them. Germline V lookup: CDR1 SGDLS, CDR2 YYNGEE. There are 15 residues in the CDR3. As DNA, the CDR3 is TGTGCCAGCACCATAGGGGCTACGTCCTACAATGAGCAGTTCTTC. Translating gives CASTIGATSYNEQFF.